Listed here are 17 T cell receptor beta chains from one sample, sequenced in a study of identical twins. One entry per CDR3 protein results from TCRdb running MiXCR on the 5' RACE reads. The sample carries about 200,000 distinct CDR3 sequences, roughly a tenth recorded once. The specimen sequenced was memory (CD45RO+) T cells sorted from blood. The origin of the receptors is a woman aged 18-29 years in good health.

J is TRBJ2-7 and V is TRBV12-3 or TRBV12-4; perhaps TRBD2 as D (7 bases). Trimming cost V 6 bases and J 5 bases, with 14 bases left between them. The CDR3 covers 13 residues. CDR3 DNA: TGTGCCAGCAGGTTGAGGGGGGGCCACGAGCAGTACTTC. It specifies CASRLRGGHEQYF.

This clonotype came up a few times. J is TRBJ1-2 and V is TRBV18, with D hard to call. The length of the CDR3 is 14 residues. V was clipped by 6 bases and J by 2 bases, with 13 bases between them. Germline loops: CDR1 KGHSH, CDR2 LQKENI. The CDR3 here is CASSSTGGNYGYTF. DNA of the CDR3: TGTGCCAGCTCCTCCACGGGCGGAAACTATGGCTACACCTTC.

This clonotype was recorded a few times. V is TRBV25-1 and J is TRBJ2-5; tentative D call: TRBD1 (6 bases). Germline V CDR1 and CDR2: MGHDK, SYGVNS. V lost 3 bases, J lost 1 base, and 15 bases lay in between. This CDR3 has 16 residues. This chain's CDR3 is CASSDGAGAFQETQYF. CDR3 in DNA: TGTGCCAGCAGTGATGGGGCAGGGGCCTTCCAAGAGACCCAGTACTTC.

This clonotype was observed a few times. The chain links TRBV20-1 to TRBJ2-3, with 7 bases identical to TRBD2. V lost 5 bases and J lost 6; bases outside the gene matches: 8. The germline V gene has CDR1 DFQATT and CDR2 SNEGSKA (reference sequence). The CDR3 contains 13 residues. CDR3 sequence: CSAYERGHDTQYF. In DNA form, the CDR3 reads TGCAGTGCTTATGAGCGGGGCCACGATACGCAGTATTTT.

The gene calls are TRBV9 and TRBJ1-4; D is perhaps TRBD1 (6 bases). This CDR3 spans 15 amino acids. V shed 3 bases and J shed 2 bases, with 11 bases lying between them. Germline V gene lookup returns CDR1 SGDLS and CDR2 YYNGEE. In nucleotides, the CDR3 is TGTGCCAGCAGCGCCCGGGGGCAGACTAATGAAAAACTGTTTTTT. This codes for CASSARGQTNEKLFF.

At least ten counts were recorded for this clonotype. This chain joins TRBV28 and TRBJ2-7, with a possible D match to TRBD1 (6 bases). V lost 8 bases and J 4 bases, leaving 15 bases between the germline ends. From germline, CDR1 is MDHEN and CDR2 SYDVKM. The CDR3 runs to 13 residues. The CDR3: CASVPTGRYEQYF. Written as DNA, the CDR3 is TGTGCCAGCGTTCCAACAGGGAGATACGAGCAGTACTTC.

CDR3 loop: CASSFSMNTGELFF. The CDR3 DNA follows: TGTGCCAGCAGCTTCAGCATGAACACCGGGGAGCTGTTTTTT. The chain couples TRBV7-2 to TRBJ2-2; no clear D gene. Germline assignment: CDR1 SGHTA and CDR2 FQGNSA. The CDR3 length is 14 residues. The V end lost 3 bases, the J end lost 1 base, and 6 bases lay between the germline ends.

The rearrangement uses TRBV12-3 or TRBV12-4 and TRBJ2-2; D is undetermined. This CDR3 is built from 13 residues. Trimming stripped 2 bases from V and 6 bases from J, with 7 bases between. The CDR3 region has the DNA TGTGCCAGCAGTTTAACACAGCCCGGGGAGCTGTTTTTT. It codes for CASSLTQPGELFF.

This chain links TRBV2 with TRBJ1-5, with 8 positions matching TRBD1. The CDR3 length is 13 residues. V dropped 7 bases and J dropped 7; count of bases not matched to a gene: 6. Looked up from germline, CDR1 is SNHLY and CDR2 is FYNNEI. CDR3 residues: CASTQGAGQPQHF. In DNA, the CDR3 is TGTGCCAGCACGCAGGGGGCGGGGCAGCCCCAGCATTTT.

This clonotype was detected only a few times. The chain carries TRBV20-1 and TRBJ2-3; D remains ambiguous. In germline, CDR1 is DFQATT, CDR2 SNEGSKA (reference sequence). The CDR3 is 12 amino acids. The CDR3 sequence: CSGTPDAHTQYF. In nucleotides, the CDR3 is TGCAGCGGTACCCCGGACGCGCATACGCAGTATTTT.

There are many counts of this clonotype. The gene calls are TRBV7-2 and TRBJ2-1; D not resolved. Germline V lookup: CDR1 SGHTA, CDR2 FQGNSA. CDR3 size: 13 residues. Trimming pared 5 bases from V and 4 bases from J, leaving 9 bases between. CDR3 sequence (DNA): TGTGCCAGCAGCCGTCTACGGTACAATGAGCAGTTCTTC. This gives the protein CASSRLRYNEQFF.

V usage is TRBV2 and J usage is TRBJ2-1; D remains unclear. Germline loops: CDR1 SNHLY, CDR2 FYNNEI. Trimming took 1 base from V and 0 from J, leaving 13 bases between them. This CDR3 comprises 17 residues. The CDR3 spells CASSEVGSWSSYNEQFF. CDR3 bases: TGTGCCAGCAGTGAAGTAGGCAGTTGGAGCTCCTACAATGAGCAGTTCTTC.

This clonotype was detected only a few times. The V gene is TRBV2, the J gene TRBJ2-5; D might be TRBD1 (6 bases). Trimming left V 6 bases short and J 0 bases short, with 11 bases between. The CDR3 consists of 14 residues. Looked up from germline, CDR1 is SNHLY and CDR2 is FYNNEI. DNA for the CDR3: TGTGCCAGCAGGAGACAGGTGTACCAAGAGACCCAGTACTTC. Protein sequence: CASRRQVYQETQYF.

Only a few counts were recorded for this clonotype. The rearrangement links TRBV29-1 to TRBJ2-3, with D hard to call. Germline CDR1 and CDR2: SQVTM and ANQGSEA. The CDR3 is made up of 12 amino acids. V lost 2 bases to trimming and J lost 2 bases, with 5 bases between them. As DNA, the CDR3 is TGCAGCGTTGAAAGGTACACAGATACGCAGTATTTT. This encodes CSVERYTDTQYF.

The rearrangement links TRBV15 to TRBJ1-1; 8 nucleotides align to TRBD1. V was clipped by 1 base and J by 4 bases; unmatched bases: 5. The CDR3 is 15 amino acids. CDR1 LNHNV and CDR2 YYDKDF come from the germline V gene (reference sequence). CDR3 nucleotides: TGTGCCACCAGCAGAGGTGCAGGGGGCATCACTGAAGCTTTCTTT. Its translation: CATSRGAGGITEAFF.

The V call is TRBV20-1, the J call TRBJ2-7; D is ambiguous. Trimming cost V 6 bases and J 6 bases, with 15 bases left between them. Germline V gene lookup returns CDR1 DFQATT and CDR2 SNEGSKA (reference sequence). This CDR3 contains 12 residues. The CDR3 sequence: CSAQDQPPEQYF. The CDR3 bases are TGCAGTGCGCAGGACCAGCCCCCCGAGCAGTACTTC.

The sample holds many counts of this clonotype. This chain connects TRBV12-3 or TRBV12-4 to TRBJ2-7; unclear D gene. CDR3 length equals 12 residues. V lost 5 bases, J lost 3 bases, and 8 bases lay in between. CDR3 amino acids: CASSARFYEQYF. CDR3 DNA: TGTGCCAGCAGTGCCAGGTTCTACGAGCAGTACTTC.